The clone carrying this TCR beta chain appeared once. Losses at the gene ends were 0 bases for V and 3 bases for J; bases not matched to a gene: 3. The CDR3 consists of 15 residues. Germline V lookup: CDR1 LGHDT, CDR2 YNNKEL (reference sequence). This specimen comes from a study of blood T cell repertoires in COVID-19. Participants reported their clinical history, and cohort assignment relied on those reports. This table comes from immunoSEQ multiplex PCR, and its TCRdb copy is limited to in-frame clones, with some not included. The sample consists of under 250,000 clones, 85% of them appearing once. The specimen was PBMCs or T cells enriched from blood (not recorded which). The rearrangement links TRBV3-1 (or the pseudogene TRBV3-2) to TRBJ1-1, with 8 bases aligning to TRBD1. This receptor was taken from a woman in her forties or fifties with acute COVID-19. Here the CDR3 reads CASSQDQQGDTEAFF. The CDR3 bases are TGTGCCAGCAGCCAAGATCAACAGGGGGACACTGAAGCTTTCTTT.